This TCR beta chain was captured in a study of patients and donors after allogeneic stem cell transplantation. TCRdb analysed the RT-PCR reads with MiXCR anew, one entry per CDR3 protein. The repertoire holds about 960,000 distinct CDR3 sequences, with 18% as singletons. The CDR3 runs 14 residues. V was trimmed by 6 bases and J by 6 bases, leaving 14 bases between them. The receptor was isolated from a human donor who was either an allogeneic HSCT recipient or a stem cell or donor lymphocyte infusion donor (not recorded which). It is not recorded whose cells these are; they may come from a transplant donor. The V and J genes are TRBV12-3 or TRBV12-4 and TRBJ1-4, with D perhaps TRBD1 (6 bases). What was sequenced was blood, either unsorted or a sorted T cell fraction (not recorded which). The CDR3: CASRLRQADEKLFF. CDR3 nucleotides: TGTGCCAGCAGGCTGAGACAGGCAGATGAAAAACTGTTTTTT.